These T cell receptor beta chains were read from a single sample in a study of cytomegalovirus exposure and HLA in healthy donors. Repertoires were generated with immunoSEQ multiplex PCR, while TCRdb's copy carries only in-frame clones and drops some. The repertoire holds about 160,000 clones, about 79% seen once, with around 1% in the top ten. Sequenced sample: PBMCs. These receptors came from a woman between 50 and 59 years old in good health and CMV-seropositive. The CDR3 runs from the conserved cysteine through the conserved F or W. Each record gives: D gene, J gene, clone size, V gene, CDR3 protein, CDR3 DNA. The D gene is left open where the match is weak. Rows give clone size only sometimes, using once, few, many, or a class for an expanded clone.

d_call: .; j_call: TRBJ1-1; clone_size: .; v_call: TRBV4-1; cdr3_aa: CASSQDNRATGFAFF; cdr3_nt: TGCGCCAGCAGCCAAGATAACAGGGCCACGGGATTTGCGTTCTTT
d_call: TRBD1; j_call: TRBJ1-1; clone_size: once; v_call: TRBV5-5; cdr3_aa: CASSYRGLDTEAFF; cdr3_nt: TGTGCCAGCAGCTACAGGGGCCTCGACACTGAAGCTTTCTTT
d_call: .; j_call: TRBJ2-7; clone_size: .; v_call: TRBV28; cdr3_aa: CASKARPGPYEQYF; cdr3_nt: TGTGCCAGCAAAGCCCGTCCTGGGCCCTACGAGCAGTACTTC
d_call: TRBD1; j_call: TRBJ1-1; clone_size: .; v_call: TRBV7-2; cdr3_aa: CASSSGTGGNTEAFF; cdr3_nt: TGTGCCAGCAGCTCCGGGACAGGGGGCAACACTGAAGCTTTCTTT
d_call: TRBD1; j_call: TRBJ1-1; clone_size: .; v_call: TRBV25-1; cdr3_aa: CASSVPGTANTEAFF; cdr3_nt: TGTGCCAGCAGTGTCCCCGGGACAGCGAACACTGAAGCTTTCTTT
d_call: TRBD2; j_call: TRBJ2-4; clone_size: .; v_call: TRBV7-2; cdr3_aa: CASSLAGGGLAKKNIQYF; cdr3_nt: TGTGCCAGCAGCTTAGCGGGAGGGGGACTAGCGAAAAAAAACATTCAGTACTTC
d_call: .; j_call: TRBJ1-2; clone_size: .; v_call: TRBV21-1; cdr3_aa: CASSNHWGQEEFYGYTF; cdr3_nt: TGTGCCAGCAGCAACCACTGGGGACAGGAGGAATTTTATGGCTACACCTTC
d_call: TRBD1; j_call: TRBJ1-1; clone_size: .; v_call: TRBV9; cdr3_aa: CASSFGGQGSTEAFF; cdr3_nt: TGTGCCAGCAGCTTCGGGGGACAGGGAAGCACTGAAGCTTTCTTT
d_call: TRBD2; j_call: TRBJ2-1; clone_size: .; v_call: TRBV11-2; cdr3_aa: CASTPGGNNEQFF; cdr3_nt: TGTGCCAGCACCCCCGGGGGGAACAATGAGCAGTTCTTC
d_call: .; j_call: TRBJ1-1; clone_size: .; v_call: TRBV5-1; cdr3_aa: CASTPTMGPSLVGAEAFF; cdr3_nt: TGCGCCAGCACCCCGACGATGGGGCCCTCCCTTGTCGGAGCTGAAGCTTTCTTT
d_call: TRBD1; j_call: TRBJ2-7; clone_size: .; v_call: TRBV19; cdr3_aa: CATRESDRGSLYEQYF; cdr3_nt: TGTGCCACTAGGGAGAGCGACAGGGGGAGCCTCTACGAGCAGTACTTC
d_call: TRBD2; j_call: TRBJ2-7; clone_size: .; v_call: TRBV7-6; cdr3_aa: CASSFDSGSPYEQYF; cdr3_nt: TGTGCCAGCAGCTTCGATAGCGGGAGTCCCTACGAGCAGTACTTC
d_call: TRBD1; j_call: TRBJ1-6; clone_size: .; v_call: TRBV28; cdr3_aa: CASSPPTGLRSPLHF; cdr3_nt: TGTGCCAGCAGTCCTCCGACAGGGTTAAGGTCACCCCTCCACTTT
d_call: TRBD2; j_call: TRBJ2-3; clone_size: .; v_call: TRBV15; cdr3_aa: CATSRASGGTDTQYF; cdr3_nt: TGTGCCACCAGCAGAGCCAGCGGGGGCACAGATACGCAGTATTTT
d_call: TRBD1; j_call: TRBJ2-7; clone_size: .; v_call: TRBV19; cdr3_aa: CASSIGDRNSYEQYF; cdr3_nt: TGTGCCAGTAGTATAGGGGACAGAAACTCCTACGAGCAGTACTTC
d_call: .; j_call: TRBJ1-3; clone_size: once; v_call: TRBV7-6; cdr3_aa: CASSSGSRVTGNTIYF; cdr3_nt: TGTGCCAGCAGCTCAGGAAGCAGGGTAACTGGAAACACCATATATTTT
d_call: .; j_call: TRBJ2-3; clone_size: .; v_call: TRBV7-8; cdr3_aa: CASSLGADTQYF; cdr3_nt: TGTGCCAGCAGCTTAGGAGCAGATACGCAGTATTTT
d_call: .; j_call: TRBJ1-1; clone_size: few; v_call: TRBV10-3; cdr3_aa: CAISADRSNTEAFF; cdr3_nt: TGTGCCATCAGCGCGGACAGATCTAACACTGAAGCTTTCTTT
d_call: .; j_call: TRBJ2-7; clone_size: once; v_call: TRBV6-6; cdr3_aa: CASSYSTGNPNYEQYF; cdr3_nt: TGTGCCAGCAGTTACTCGACGGGGAACCCTAATTACGAGCAGTACTTC
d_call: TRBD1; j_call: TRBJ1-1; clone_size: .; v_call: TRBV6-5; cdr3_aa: CASSSRGRFTEAFF; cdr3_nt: TGTGCCAGCAGTTCCAGGGGGAGATTCACTGAAGCTTTCTTT
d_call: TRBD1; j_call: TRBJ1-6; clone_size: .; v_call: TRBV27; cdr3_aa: CASSLDRVNSPLHF; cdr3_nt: TGTGCCAGCAGTTTAGACAGGGTAAATTCACCCCTCCACTTT
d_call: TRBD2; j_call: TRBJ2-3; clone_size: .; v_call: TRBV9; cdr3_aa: CASSVALLAGLDTQYF; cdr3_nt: TGTGCCAGCAGCGTAGCCCTACTAGCGGGGCTGGATACGCAGTATTTT
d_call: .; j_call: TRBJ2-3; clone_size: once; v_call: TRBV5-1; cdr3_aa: CASSLAQDTDTQYF; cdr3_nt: TGCGCCAGCAGCTTGGCCCAGGACACAGATACGCAGTATTTT
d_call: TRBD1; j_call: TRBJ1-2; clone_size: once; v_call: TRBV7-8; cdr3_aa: CASSSDRGVYGYTF; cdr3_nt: TGTGCCAGCAGCTCGGACAGGGGGGTATATGGCTACACCTTC
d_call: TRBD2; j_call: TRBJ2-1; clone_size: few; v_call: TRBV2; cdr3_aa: CASKSSGSVSEQFF; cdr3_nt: TGTGCCAGCAAATCCAGCGGGAGTGTCTCTGAGCAGTTCTTC
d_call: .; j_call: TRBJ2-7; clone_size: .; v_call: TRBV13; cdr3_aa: CASSRRSGHLTGEQYF; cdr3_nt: TGTGCCAGCAGCCGCCGATCCGGACACCTTACCGGCGAGCAGTACTTC
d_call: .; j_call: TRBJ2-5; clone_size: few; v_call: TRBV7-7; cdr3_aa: CASSDSVYPETQYF; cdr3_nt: TGTGCTAGCAGTGATAGCGTGTACCCCGAGACCCAGTACTTC
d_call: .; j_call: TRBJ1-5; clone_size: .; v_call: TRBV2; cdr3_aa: CASSDRALNQPQHF; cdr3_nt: TGTGCCAGCAGTGACAGGGCCCTTAATCAGCCCCAGCATTTT
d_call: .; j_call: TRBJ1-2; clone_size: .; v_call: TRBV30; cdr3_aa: CAWSEPGMRGTF; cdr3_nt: TGTGCCTGGAGCGAACCCGGGATGAGGGGGACCTTC
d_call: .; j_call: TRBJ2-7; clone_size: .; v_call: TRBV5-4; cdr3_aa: CASSLEGSEQYF; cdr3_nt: TGTGCCAGCAGCTTAGAGGGCAGCGAGCAGTACTTC
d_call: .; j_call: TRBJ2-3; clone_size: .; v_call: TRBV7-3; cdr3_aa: CASSPKSGSGSTDTQYF; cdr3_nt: TGTGCCAGCAGCCCTAAATCAGGTAGCGGTAGCACAGATACGCAGTATTTT
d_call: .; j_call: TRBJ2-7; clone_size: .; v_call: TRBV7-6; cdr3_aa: CASSPQRAGVGVTYEQYF; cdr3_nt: TGTGCCAGCAGCCCCCAAAGGGCAGGGGTTGGGGTAACCTACGAGCAGTACTTC
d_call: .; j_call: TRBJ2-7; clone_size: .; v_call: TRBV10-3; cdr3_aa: CAISDPTGGPPVYEQYF; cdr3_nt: TGTGCCATCAGTGATCCGACGGGGGGCCCTCCCGTCTACGAGCAGTACTTC
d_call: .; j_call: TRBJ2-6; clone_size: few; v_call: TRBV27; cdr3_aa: CASSLRPRGPGANVLTF; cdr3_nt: TGTGCCAGCAGTTTAAGACCCAGGGGACCTGGGGCCAACGTCCTGACTTTC
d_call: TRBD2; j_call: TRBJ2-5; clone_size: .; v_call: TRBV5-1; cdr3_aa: CASSLSGKRETQYF; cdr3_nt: TGCGCCAGCAGCTTGAGCGGGAAGAGAGAGACCCAGTACTTC
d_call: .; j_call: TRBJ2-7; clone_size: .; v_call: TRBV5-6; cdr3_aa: CASSWDWGGPSNEQYF; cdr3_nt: TGTGCCAGCAGCTGGGACTGGGGGGGGCCCAGCAACGAGCAGTACTTC
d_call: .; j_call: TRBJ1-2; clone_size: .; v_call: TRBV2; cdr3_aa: CASTGRGGSWNYGYTF; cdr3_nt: TGTGCCAGCACGGGTCGCGGGGGGTCTTGGAACTATGGCTACACCTTC
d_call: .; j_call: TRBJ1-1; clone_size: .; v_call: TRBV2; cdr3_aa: CASSGHPEAFF; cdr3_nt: TGTGCCAGCAGTGGACACCCGGAAGCTTTCTTT
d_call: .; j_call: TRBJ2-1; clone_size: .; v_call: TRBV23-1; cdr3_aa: CASSLRRGTKSHYNEQFF; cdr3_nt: TGCGCCAGCAGTCTCCGTCGAGGGACAAAGAGCCACTACAATGAGCAGTTCTTC
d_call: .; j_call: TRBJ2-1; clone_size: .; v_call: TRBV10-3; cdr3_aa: CAISGDSGSYNEQFF; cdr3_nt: TGTGCCATCAGTGGGGATAGCGGCTCCTACAATGAGCAGTTCTTC